This is a list of T cell receptor beta chains from one sample in a study of blood T cell repertoires in COVID-19. Sequenced by immunoSEQ multiplex PCR; TCRdb stores in-frame clones only, minus some. The sample lists nearly 250,000 clones, more than 75% occurring once. Source material: PBMCs or T cells enriched from blood (not recorded which). The receptors stem from a woman aged 45-59 years who had recovered from COVID-19. Each CDR3 is given with its conserved first and last residue. A D gene is named only where the DNA matches it firmly. Size tells how often a clone was seen (once, few, many) or the class of an expanded clone, and some rows leave it out.

d_call	j_call	v_call	clone_size	cdr3_nt	cdr3_aa
TRBD1	TRBJ1-5	TRBV19	-	TGTGCCAGTAGGGGACAGTATAGCAATCAGCCCCAGCATTTT	CASRGQYSNQPQHF
TRBD1	TRBJ2-7	TRBV29-1	few	TGCAGCGTTGGACAGGGGACCTACGAGCAGTACTTC	CSVGQGTYEQYF
-	TRBJ2-5	TRBV5-1	-	TGCGCCAGCAGCTTGGCGGCAGGGGCGAAAGAGACCCAGTACTTC	CASSLAAGAKETQYF
TRBD2	TRBJ2-5	TRBV6-6	-	TGTGCCAGCACGCCGGGACTAGCGGGGGGGGAGACCCAGTACTTC	CASTPGLAGGETQYF
TRBD1	TRBJ1-1	TRBV19	-	TGTGCCAGTAGTGCTAGACAGGGGCCTGGTGAAGCTTTCTTT	CASSARQGPGEAFF
-	TRBJ1-1	TRBV9	-	TGTGCCAGCAGCGTAGAACAGGGTGGGACTGAAGCTTTCTTT	CASSVEQGGTEAFF
-	TRBJ1-3	TRBV21-1	-	TGTGCCAGCAGCTTACAGGATCCACTTAACTCTGGAAACACCATATATTTT	CASSLQDPLNSGNTIYF
-	TRBJ1-1	TRBV5-6	-	TGTGCCAGCAGCCCCCCGACAGTTGTGGTGACTGAAGCTTTCTTT	CASSPPTVVVTEAFF
TRBD1	TRBJ2-7	TRBV11-2	-	TGTGCCAGCAGCTTAGGGATCTGGGGACAGGGTTTCGGCGAGCAGTACTTC	CASSLGIWGQGFGEQYF
TRBD2	TRBJ2-1	TRBV19	-	TGTGCCAGTAGTATCGGGACTAGCGGGAGGAGCTCCTACAATGAGCAGTTCTTC	CASSIGTSGRSSYNEQFF
-	TRBJ1-2	TRBV7-2	-	TGTGCCAGCAGCTTAGGGCGGGGCAGCTATGGCTACACCTTC	CASSLGRGSYGYTF
-	TRBJ1-4	TRBV18	-	TGTGCCAGCTCACCCACGGGGGGTATGAGCGAAAAACTGTTTTTT	CASSPTGGMSEKLFF
-	TRBJ1-1	TRBV11-3	-	TGTGCCAGCAGTTCGGGGGGGGCTCTGGGCACTGAAGCTTTCTTT	CASSSGGALGTEAFF
-	TRBJ2-7	TRBV5-1	-	TGCGCCAGCAGCGACGGACAGTCCTACGAGCAGTACTTC	CASSDGQSYEQYF
-	TRBJ2-5	TRBV7-9	-	TGTGCCAGCAGCTTTTCAGGGGTGGAGACCCAGTACTTC	CASSFSGVETQYF
-	TRBJ2-7	TRBV5-4	-	TGTGCCAGCAGCTTGGCGACAAGCTACGAGCAGTACTTC	CASSLATSYEQYF
-	TRBJ2-5	TRBV30	-	TGTGCCTGTAGCAGGGGTGGGGAGACCCAGTACTTC	CACSRGGETQYF
-	TRBJ1-5	TRBV19	-	TGTGCCAGTAGTAGGGAGAATAGCAATCAGCCCCAGCATTTT	CASSRENSNQPQHF
TRBD1	TRBJ1-5	TRBV7-8	once	TGTGCCAGCAGCTTAGGAGATCGGGGACAGGGAAGAGCTCAGCCCCAGCATTTT	CASSLGDRGQGRAQPQHF
-	TRBJ2-4	TRBV6-1	-	TGTGCCAGCAGTGAACAGTTAGCCAAAAACATTCAGTACTTC	CASSEQLAKNIQYF
-	TRBJ1-2	TRBV6-2/TRBV6-3	-	TGTGCCAGCAGGCCTCCGACAGCGATGAACTATGGCTACACCTTC	CASRPPTAMNYGYTF
TRBD1	TRBJ2-4	TRBV3-1/TRBV3-2	-	TGTGCCAGCAGCATCGGGACAGGGTATAACATTCAGTACTTC	CASSIGTGYNIQYF
TRBD1	TRBJ1-1	TRBV6-6	-	TGTGCCAGCAGAGACAGGGAATCGAACACTGAAGCTTTCTTT	CASRDRESNTEAFF